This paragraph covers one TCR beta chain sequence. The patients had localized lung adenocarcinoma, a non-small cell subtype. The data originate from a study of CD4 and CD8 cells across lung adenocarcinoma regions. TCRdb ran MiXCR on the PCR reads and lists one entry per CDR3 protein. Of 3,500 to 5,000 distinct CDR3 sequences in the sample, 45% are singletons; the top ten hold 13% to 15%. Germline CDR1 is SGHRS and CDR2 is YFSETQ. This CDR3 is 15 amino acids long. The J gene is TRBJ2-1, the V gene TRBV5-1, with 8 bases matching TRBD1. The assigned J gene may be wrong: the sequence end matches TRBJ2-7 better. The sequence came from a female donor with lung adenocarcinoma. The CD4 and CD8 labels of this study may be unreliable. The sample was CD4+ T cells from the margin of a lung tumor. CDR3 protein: CASSLGQGSNYEQYF. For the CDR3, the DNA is TGCGCCAGCAGCTTGGGACAGGGGAGTAATTACGAGCAGTACTTC.